The 30 T cell receptor beta chains given below trace back to one sample, sequenced in a study of blood T cell repertoires in COVID-19. Profiled with immunoSEQ multiplex PCR; TCRdb holds only in-frame clones, not every one. The sample yields about 320,000 clones, approximately 90% seen once. Specimen: PBMCs or T cells enriched from blood (not recorded which). These receptors came from a woman in her twenties or thirties who had been exposed to COVID-19.

The chain recombines TRBV4-3 with TRBJ1-4, with D perhaps matching TRBD1 (5 bases). Germline loops: CDR1 LGHNA, CDR2 YSLEER. The CDR3 totals 13 residues. The germline V and J ends were trimmed by 4 bases and 5 bases, with 8 bases remaining between them. DNA for the CDR3: TGCGCCAGCAGCCGCGACAGAAATGAAAAACTGTTTTTT. This gives the protein CASSRDRNEKLFF.

J is TRBJ1-2 and V is TRBV20-1; 7 bases line up with TRBD1. This CDR3 is 9 amino acids long. Germline trimming cut 4 bases from V and 12 bases from J; bases unmatched to any gene: 2. Germline V gene lookup returns CDR1 DFQATT and CDR2 SNEGSKA (reference sequence). The CDR3: CSAIGQDTF. The CDR3 DNA reads as TGCAGTGCTATAGGACAGGACACCTTC.

The rearrangement uses TRBV19 and TRBJ1-1; D is unclear. V lost 4 bases and J lost 0, with 12 bases in between. The CDR3 contains 15 residues. Per the germline V gene, CDR1 is LNHDA and CDR2 is SQIVND (reference sequence). This CDR3 is CASSTEGGMNTEAFF. The CDR3 DNA reads TGTGCCAGTAGTACCGAAGGCGGCATGAACACTGAAGCTTTCTTT.

The chain has TRBV2 and TRBJ2-3, with 8 nucleotides matching TRBD1. Trimming took 6 bases from V and 6 from J; bases not matched to a gene: 5. The CDR3 loop spans 13 amino acids. The germline CDR1 and CDR2 sequences are SNHLY and FYNNEI. The CDR3 DNA follows: TGTGCCAGCAGCGGCAGGGGGCTCGATACGCAGTATTTT. This translates into CASSGRGLDTQYF.

This chain uses TRBV5-1 with TRBJ1-4; possibly TRBD1 for D (6 bases). With 4 bases removed from V and 5 bases from J, the gap between germline ends came to 12 bases. The CDR3 is 14 residues long. Germline V gives CDR1 SGHRS, CDR2 YFSETQ. The CDR3 region has the DNA TGCGCCAGCAGCCACGGGACACAGAATGAAAAACTGTTTTTT. This gives the protein CASSHGTQNEKLFF.

The V gene is TRBV5-6, the J gene TRBJ2-5, with 8 bases fitting TRBD1. Germline CDR1 is SGHDT and CDR2 is YYEEEE. The CDR3 is 14 residues long. J was trimmed by 5 bases and V by 1 base; bases with no gene match: 4. The CDR3 loop reads CASSLTGGRETQYF. The CDR3 DNA reads as TGTGCCAGCAGCTTGACAGGGGGTCGGGAGACCCAGTACTTC.

The chain employs TRBV7-9 and TRBJ1-4; the match to TRBD1 covers 8 bases. This CDR3 spans 18 amino acids. After removal of 2 bases from V and 5 bases from J, the junction contained 13 bases not matched to a gene. Germline CDR1 is SEHNR and CDR2 is FQNEAQ (reference sequence). As DNA, the CDR3 is TGTGCCAGCAGCTTACCGCCGGGACAGGAACGATTAAATGAAAAACTGTTTTTT. Translation gives CASSLPPGQERLNEKLFF.

The rearrangement uses TRBV29-1 and TRBJ1-2; 7 bases agree with TRBD1. V gave up 5 bases and J gave up 4 bases; unmatched junction bases: 10. There are 14 residues in the CDR3. Germline loops: CDR1 SQVTM, CDR2 ANQGSEA. CDR3: CSVLGKQGLYGYTF. Written as DNA, the CDR3 is TGCAGCGTTCTGGGGAAACAGGGGCTCTATGGCTACACCTTC.

The chain employs TRBV29-1 and TRBJ2-1; 8 bases are shared with TRBD1. The CDR3 contains 14 residues. Germline assignment: CDR1 SQVTM and CDR2 ANQGSEA. V lost 6 bases to trimming and J lost 7 bases; unmatched junction nucleotides: 11. The CDR3 DNA reads TGCAGCGTCGAGGACAGGGACTCATGGAATGAGCAGTTCTTC. It codes for CSVEDRDSWNEQFF.

This clone was found many times. The chain couples TRBV11-2 to TRBJ2-3; no reliable D call. V gave up 3 bases and J gave up 2 bases, with 6 bases separating them. The germline CDR1 and CDR2 sequences are SGHAT and FQNNGV. This CDR3 has 13 amino acids. For the CDR3, the DNA is TGTGCCAGCAGCTTCTCCCTCACAGATACGCAGTATTTT. Residues: CASSFSLTDTQYF.

V gene TRBV4-1 combines with J gene TRBJ2-7; D may be TRBD2 (6 bases). Germline loops: CDR1 MGHRA, CDR2 YSYEKL. The CDR3 totals 15 residues. V was clipped by 4 bases and J by 0 bases, with 13 bases between them. The CDR3 spells CASSRFDGSSYEQYF. The CDR3 DNA sequence: TGCGCCAGCAGCCGCTTCGACGGGAGCTCCTACGAGCAGTACTTC.

This clone appeared a few times. The chain is built from TRBV6-5 and TRBJ2-7; tentative D call: TRBD1 (6 bases). The CDR3 is 12 residues long. The V end lost 6 bases, the J end lost 3 bases, and 9 bases lay between the germline ends. CDR1 and CDR2 from the germline V gene are MNHEY and SVGAGI. The CDR3 coding sequence is TGTGCCAGCAGCGCACAGGGCTACGAGCAGTACTTC. Its translation is CASSAQGYEQYF.

The chain has TRBV18 and TRBJ1-1; D gene uncertain. Trimming cost V 0 bases and J 7 bases, with 9 bases left between them. The CDR3 length is 13 residues. Germline CDR1 and CDR2: KGHSH and LQKENI. CDR3 sequence (DNA): TGTGCCAGCTCACCACCCGAGAAAATTGAAGCTTTCTTT. Protein: CASSPPEKIEAFF.

The V call is TRBV6-6, the J call TRBJ2-7; D might be TRBD2 (6 bases). The germline CDR1 and CDR2 sequences are MNHNY and SVGAGI (reference sequence). The CDR3 contains 13 residues. The germline V and J ends were trimmed by 7 bases and 7 bases, with 17 bases remaining between them. This CDR3 is CASMGITLAEQYF. The CDR3 nucleotides are TGTGCCAGCATGGGTATCACGCTAGCGGAGCAGTACTTC.

V gene TRBV20-1 combines with J gene TRBJ2-1, with D possibly TRBD2 on 6 matching bases. The germline CDR1 and CDR2 sequences are DFQATT and SNEGSKA (reference sequence). V gave up 3 bases and J gave up 6 bases, with 21 bases separating them. The CDR3 loop spans 16 amino acids. CDR3 nucleotide sequence: TGCAGTGCTAGTAGGGAGGATCTTATTCTTCTCAATGAGCAGTTCTTC. As protein: CSASREDLILLNEQFF.

The chain has TRBV6-4 and TRBJ1-3; maybe TRBD1 (5 bases). The CDR3 has 15 amino acids. CDR1 MRHNA and CDR2 SNTAGT come from the germline V gene. Trimming left V 5 bases short and J 2 bases short, with 13 bases between. The CDR3 sequence is CASSPHPGPGNTIYF. Written as DNA, the CDR3 is TGTGCCAGCAGTCCCCATCCAGGGCCTGGAAACACCATATATTTT.

This clone was seen just once. The V and J genes are TRBV5-1 and TRBJ1-6, with D tentatively TRBD1 (6 bases). CDR1 is SGHRS, CDR2 YFSETQ, per germline. The CDR3 is made up of 16 amino acids. Trimming removed 0 bases at V and 7 bases at J, with 14 bases between. The CDR3 region is CASSLEAGVLNSPLHF. The CDR3, as DNA: TGCGCCAGCAGCTTGGAGGCAGGGGTTTTAAATTCACCCCTCCACTTT.

This clone was seen a single time. This chain joins TRBV5-1 and TRBJ2-7; D remains unclear. V dropped 0 bases and J dropped 2 bases, with 9 bases sitting between them. Germline lookup yields CDR1 SGHRS and CDR2 YFSETQ. There are 14 residues in the CDR3. The CDR3 sequence: CASSLELSPYEQYF. The DNA of the CDR3 is TGCGCCAGCAGCTTGGAGCTGAGTCCCTACGAGCAGTACTTC.

J is TRBJ2-5 and V is TRBV3-1 (or the pseudogene TRBV3-2), with 10 positions matching TRBD2. V shed 5 bases and J 4 bases; nucleotides not matched to a gene: 4. Looked up from germline, CDR1 is LGHDT and CDR2 is YNNKEL (reference sequence). The CDR3 has 14 residues. The CDR3 reads CASSDLAGVETQYF. The CDR3 nucleotides are TGTGCCAGCAGCGATCTAGCGGGGGTAGAGACCCAGTACTTC.

The rearrangement joins TRBV5-4 to TRBJ2-2; 11 bases align to TRBD2. CDR1 is SGHNT and CDR2 is YYREEE in the germline V gene (reference sequence). The CDR3 runs 16 residues. J gave up 5 bases and V 4 bases, and 7 bases lay outside the gene matches. The CDR3 DNA is TGTGCCAGCAGCAACGATCCTAGCGGGGGGACCGGGGAGCTGTTTTTT. As protein: CASSNDPSGGTGELFF.

This chain uses TRBV4-3 with TRBJ1-2; no clear D gene. Germline CDR1 is LGHNA and CDR2 is YSLEER. V dropped 4 bases and J dropped 3 bases, with 12 bases sitting between them. The CDR3 consists of 14 residues. In DNA, the CDR3 is TGCGCCAGCAGCCGAGGAGTCGGAGACTATGGCTACACCTTC. Amino acids: CASSRGVGDYGYTF.

The J gene is TRBJ1-1, the V gene TRBV18, with D tentatively TRBD1 (6 bases). Trimming shortened V by 1 base and J by 4 bases, and 13 bases separated the two germline ends. The germline CDR1 and CDR2 sequences are KGHSH and LQKENI. The CDR3 extends over 15 amino acids. CDR3 coding DNA: TGTGCCAGCTCACCACTCCCCTTAGGGGGCACTGAAGCTTTCTTT. Amino acids: CASSPLPLGGTEAFF.

As concerns this clone: The sample carries other DNA sequences with the same CDR3. V is TRBV7-9 and J is TRBJ1-1; TRBD1 is a possible D gene (5 bases). V was pared by 3 bases and J by 0 bases, with 8 bases between. Germline loops: CDR1 SEHNR, CDR2 FQNEAQ (reference sequence). The CDR3 is 14 residues long. CDR3: CASSLGGMNTEAFF. The CDR3 DNA is TGTGCCAGCAGCTTGGGGGGAATGAACACTGAAGCTTTCTTT.

This clone has only one observation. The V gene is TRBV29-1, the J gene TRBJ2-7; 7 positions agree with TRBD1. Germline V gene data show CDR1 as SQVTM and CDR2 as ANQGSEA. J was trimmed by 4 bases and V by 6 bases; bases with no gene match: 12. CDR3 length equals 14 residues. The CDR3 DNA sequence: TGCAGCGTGACACCTATGACAGGGCCGTACGAGCAGTACTTC. It specifies CSVTPMTGPYEQYF.

This clone was counted once. This rearrangement joins TRBV5-6 to TRBJ2-7; the match to TRBD1 covers 8 bases. CDR1 is SGHDT, CDR2 YYEEEE, per germline. V gave up 1 base and J gave up 7 bases; unmatched junction bases: 4. This CDR3 comprises 13 residues. CDR3 residues: CASSLIRGLEQYF. CDR3 sequence (DNA): TGTGCCAGCAGCTTGATCAGGGGGCTTGAGCAGTACTTC.

This rearrangement joins TRBV9 to TRBJ2-1; 12 positions agree with TRBD2. Per the germline V gene, CDR1 is SGDLS and CDR2 is YYNGEE. Germline trimming cut 0 bases from V and 10 bases from J; bases unmatched to any gene: 5. The CDR3 contains 15 residues. CDR3 DNA sequence: TGTGCCAGCAGCGTAGCTAGCGGGGGGGCCCACGAGCAGTTCTTC. Translated: CASSVASGGAHEQFF.

The chain employs TRBV7-9 and TRBJ1-2; D not certain. The CDR3 runs to 14 residues. CDR1 is SEHNR, CDR2 FQNEAQ, per germline (reference sequence). V was trimmed by 4 bases and J by 3 bases, leaving 12 bases between them. Here the CDR3 DNA reads TGTGCCAGCAGCTCCTTAGCCGGCGACTATGGCTACACCTTC. Protein sequence: CASSSLAGDYGYTF.

The chain combines TRBV7-2 with TRBJ1-5; 7 nucleotides align to TRBD1. Losses at the gene ends were 0 bases for V and 6 bases for J; bases not matched to a gene: 8. The germline gives CDR1 SGHTA, CDR2 FQGNSA. This CDR3 spans 16 amino acids. The CDR3 DNA reads TGTGCCAGCAGCTTAGCGGGTCAGGGGGTTAGTCAGCCCCAGCATTTT. It yields the protein CASSLAGQGVSQPQHF.

The chain employs TRBV19 and TRBJ1-2, with TRBD1 matching over 9 bases. Per germline, CDR1 LNHDA and CDR2 SQIVND (reference sequence). This CDR3 spans 15 amino acids. V shed 5 bases, J shed 6 bases, and the junction held 10 bases outside the gene matches. This chain's CDR3 is CASSPMGTGPHGYTF. The CDR3 coding sequence is TGTGCCAGTAGTCCCATGGGGACAGGGCCTCATGGCTACACCTTC.

V is TRBV7-8 and J is TRBJ2-1; a possible D gene is TRBD2 (5 bases). V lost 1 base to trimming and J lost 6 bases, with 16 bases between them. CDR3 length: 16 amino acids. CDR1 and CDR2 from the germline V gene are SGHVS and FQNEAQ. CDR3 sequence: CASSLGASTGINEQFF. The CDR3 coding sequence is TGTGCCAGCAGCTTAGGCGCTAGCACGGGGATCAATGAGCAGTTCTTC.